The rows below give T cell receptor beta chains drawn from one sample of a study of T cell responses to AZD1222 COVID-19 vaccine. Clones were read by immunoSEQ multiplex PCR, and TCRdb kept only the in-frame ones, dropping some. The table shows around 96,000 clones, with 75% to 95% occurring only once. Material: peripheral blood, obtained 28 days after the second AZD1222 dose. These receptors all stem from an adult who received the AZD1222 COVID-19 vaccine. Each CDR3 is given with its conserved first and last residue. A D gene is named only where the DNA matches it firmly. Only part of the rows carry a size: once, few, many, or a class if the clone is expanded.

NA	TRBV14	TRBJ1-5	NA	TGTGCCAGCAGTAAGGTTAATCAGCCCCAGCATTTT	CASSKVNQPQHF
NA	TRBV4-2	TRBJ2-7	TRBD2	TGTGCCAGCAGCCAAGGACTAGCGGGGTCCTACGAGCAGTACTTC	CASSQGLAGSYEQYF
NA	TRBV19	TRBJ2-2	TRBD2	TGTGCCAGTAAGGTCCTAGCGGGAGGTACCGGGGAGCTGTTTTTT	CASKVLAGGTGELFF
NA	TRBV5-1	TRBJ2-1	TRBD1	TGCGCCAGCAGCTTGGCAGGGGGCTCGAACAATGAGCAGTTCTTC	CASSLAGGSNNEQFF
NA	TRBV5-1	TRBJ2-7	NA	TGCGCCAGCAACTACCCTTCCGGGGAGCAGTACTTC	CASNYPSGEQYF
NA	TRBV10-3	TRBJ1-2	TRBD1	TGTGCCATCAGTGCTTTTGGACAGGGGGAAACATATTATGGCTACACCTTC	CAISAFGQGETYYGYTF
NA	TRBV7-3	TRBJ2-3	NA	TGTGCCAGCAGCTTACGGTATAGCACAGATACGCAGTATTTT	CASSLRYSTDTQYF
NA	TRBV5-1	TRBJ2-7	TRBD1	TGCGCCAGCAGCTTGCTTGGACAGGGCTACGAGCAGTACTTC	CASSLLGQGYEQYF
NA	TRBV5-6	TRBJ1-5	NA	TGTGCCAGCAGCGCCGAGGGGTATAGCAATCAGCCCCAGCATTTT	CASSAEGYSNQPQHF
NA	TRBV5-4	TRBJ2-3	NA	TGTGCCAGCAGCTCCCTTCCCCACCTCACAGATACGCAGTATTTT	CASSSLPHLTDTQYF
NA	TRBV5-4	TRBJ2-7	TRBD2	TGTGCCAGCAGCTTCGGACTAGAGGGGTACGAGCAGTACTTC	CASSFGLEGYEQYF
NA	TRBV5-1	TRBJ1-2	TRBD1	TGCGCCAGCAGCCGGGACAGCCGAAGTAACTATGGCTACACCTTC	CASSRDSRSNYGYTF
NA	TRBV4-1	TRBJ2-3	TRBD1	TGCGCCAGCACGCTATCCGGACAGGGCACAGATACGCAGTATTTT	CASTLSGQGTDTQYF
NA	TRBV7-2	TRBJ1-1	TRBD1	TGTGCCAGCAGCTTAGAAGGGACAGCTATGTACACTGAAGCTTTCTTT	CASSLEGTAMYTEAFF
NA	TRBV19	TRBJ2-5	TRBD1	TGTGCCAGTAGTATAGGGACAGGGTACCAAGAGACCCAGTACTTC	CASSIGTGYQETQYF
NA	TRBV9	TRBJ1-6	NA	TGTGCCAGCACCCGCCGTGGGGGGCAAAATTCACCCCTCCACTTT	CASTRRGGQNSPLHF
NA	TRBV5-1	TRBJ1-3	NA	TGCGCCAGCAGCCCTCCAGGCTCTGGAAACACCATATATTTT	CASSPPGSGNTIYF
NA	TRBV27	TRBJ2-5	TRBD2	TGTGCCAGCAGTAGATTACGTAGCGGGGCCCAAGAGACCCAGTACTTC	CASSRLRSGAQETQYF
few	TRBV5-5	TRBJ1-5	NA	TGTGCCAGCAGCTTGGGGGAAACCCAGCCCCAGCATTTT	CASSLGETQPQHF
NA	TRBV2	TRBJ2-7	NA	TGTGCCAGCAGTGACCGGACCTACGAGCAGTACTTC	CASSDRTYEQYF
NA	TRBV5-8	TRBJ2-5	TRBD2	TGTGCCAGCAGCAAAACTAGCGGAAGGACCCAAGAGACCCAGTACTTC	CASSKTSGRTQETQYF
few	TRBV18	TRBJ1-2	NA	TGTGCCAGCTCACGCTCGACAGCCCGGTTTTCTGGCTACACCTTC	CASSRSTARFSGYTF
NA	TRBV7-2	TRBJ2-1	TRBD2	TGTGCCAGCAGCTTAGGGGCAGCGGGAGGGGGAAGTGAGCAGTTCTTC	CASSLGAAGGGSEQFF
NA	TRBV27	TRBJ1-5	NA	TGTGCCAGCAGTCCCCGGGGGGAGATGAACAATCAGCCCCAGCATTTT	CASSPRGEMNNQPQHF
NA	TRBV12-3/TRBV12-4	TRBJ2-1	NA	TGTGCCAGCAGTTTATGGGGGGGCGATGAGCAGTTCTTC	CASSLWGGDEQFF
NA	TRBV2	TRBJ1-4	NA	TGTGCCAGCACCCCGGTCGGTGCAGAAGCACTGTTTTTT	CASTPVGAEALFF
NA	TRBV19	TRBJ1-4	TRBD1	TGTGCCAGTAGTACGACAGGGATAAGGGAAAAACTGTTTTTT	CASSTTGIREKLFF
NA	TRBV6-5	TRBJ2-5	NA	TGTGCCAGCAGTTACGAGACAGTGGGGCCAGGGACCCAGTACTTC	CASSYETVGPGTQYF
once	TRBV18	TRBJ1-1	TRBD1	TGTGCCAGCTCGCCAAAACAGGGGGCGAACACTGAAGCTTTCTTT	CASSPKQGANTEAFF
NA	TRBV27	TRBJ2-1	NA	TGTGCCAGCAGTTTAGGGAATGAGCAGTTCTTC	CASSLGNEQFF
NA	TRBV29-1	TRBJ2-1	TRBD2	TGCAGCGCCGGGAGGAAGTGGGCCGGACAACGACCGAACAATGAGCAGTTCTTC	CSAGRKWAGQRPNNEQFF
NA	TRBV4-2	TRBJ2-3	NA	TGTGCCAGCAGCCTCTCTTCGGGGGGCTGGGAGGGCACAGATACGCAGTATTTT	CASSLSSGGWEGTDTQYF
once	TRBV14	TRBJ2-7	NA	TGTGCCAGCAGCCAAGTCCACGGCTACGAGCAGTACTTC	CASSQVHGYEQYF
once	TRBV11-3	TRBJ1-2	NA	TGTGCCAGCAGCTTAGAAGGGGGGCTTGGCTACACCTTC	CASSLEGGLGYTF
NA	TRBV10-2	TRBJ1-1	NA	TGCGCCAGCAGTGAAAGGCGGGGGTGGAACACTGAAGCTTTCTTT	CASSERRGWNTEAFF
once	TRBV5-5	TRBJ1-2	NA	TGTGCCAGCAGCCGCACGCGGGGGACGGATGGCTACACCTTC	CASSRTRGTDGYTF
NA	TRBV28	TRBJ2-7	NA	TGTGCCAGCAGGCGAGGTGGGGTAAGGAACTACGAGCAGTACTTC	CASRRGGVRNYEQYF
NA	TRBV2	TRBJ1-5	NA	TGTGCCAGCAGTGAAGGCCAGGGGCGCGTTCAGCCCCAGCATTTT	CASSEGQGRVQPQHF
NA	TRBV29-1	TRBJ1-4	NA	TGCAGCGTTGCGTCTGAGAATGAAAAACTGTTTTTT	CSVASENEKLFF
NA	TRBV29-1	TRBJ1-1	NA	TGCAGCGTTAAAGATGAGAACCCCGGAGCTTTCTTT	CSVKDENPGAFF
NA	TRBV30	TRBJ1-1	NA	TGTGCCTGGAGGCGGTCGGGGGAAGCTTTCTTT	CAWRRSGEAFF
NA	TRBV7-8	TRBJ2-1	TRBD2	TGTGCCAGCAGCTCCAAGCGGGAGAGGCCCTACAATGAGCAGTTCTTC	CASSSKRERPYNEQFF
NA	TRBV19	TRBJ2-6	NA	TGTGCCAGTAGTTTAGAGGTCTCTGGGGCCAACGTCCTGACTTTC	CASSLEVSGANVLTF
NA	TRBV28	TRBJ2-5	NA	TGTGCCAGCAACGAGGGTGGCGGTTACCAAGAGACCCAGTACTTC	CASNEGGGYQETQYF
NA	TRBV7-9	TRBJ1-3	NA	TGTGCCAGCAGCTTTTCTGGTGGGGCGAGAAACACCATATATTTT	CASSFSGGARNTIYF
NA	TRBV3-1/TRBV3-2	TRBJ2-7	TRBD2	TGTGCCAGCAGCCAAAACTTAGCGGGATCGGGGTTTGGGCAGTACTTC	CASSQNLAGSGFGQYF
NA	TRBV23-1	TRBJ2-1	NA	TGCGCCAGCAGCTGGGACTCCTACAATGAGCAGTTCTTC	CASSWDSYNEQFF
few	TRBV27	TRBJ1-2	TRBD1	TGTGCCAGCAGTAAAGGACAGGGAATCTATGGCTACACCTTC	CASSKGQGIYGYTF